What follows are 11 T cell receptor beta chains derived from one specimen sequenced in a study of blood T cell repertoires in COVID-19. Method: immunoSEQ multiplex PCR; TCRdb's copy keeps in-frame clones and lacks some. The top ten clones hold 2.2% of a sample with some 290,000 clones, around 90% of them seen once. The sample was peripheral blood. The receptors were sampled from a woman aged 45-60 years who had recovered from COVID-19.

The rearrangement links TRBV6-5 to TRBJ1-2; 11 positions match TRBD1. CDR3 length: 15 residues. V gave up 5 bases and J gave up 6 bases; unmatched junction bases: 8. CDR1 and CDR2 (germline): MNHEY, SVGAGI. The CDR3 loop reads CASSPPGTGGDGYTF. Here the CDR3 DNA reads TGTGCCAGCAGTCCCCCCGGGACAGGGGGTGATGGCTACACCTTC.

The rearrangement joins TRBV28 to TRBJ2-1; 10 bases are shared with TRBD2. V lost 3 bases, J lost 4 bases, and 6 bases stayed unmatched. The CDR3 covers 16 residues. CDR1 is MDHEN and CDR2 is SYDVKM in the germline V gene. CDR3 DNA: TGTGCCAGCAGTTTCCCGACTAGCGGGTTTTACAATGAGCAGTTCTTC. It encodes CASSFPTSGFYNEQFF. The entire variable domain, with the rest obtained from reference TRBV28 and TRBJ2-1, is as follows: DVKVTQSSRYLVKRTGEKVFLECVQDMDHENMFWYRQDPGLGLRLIYFSYDVKMKEKGDIPEGYSVSREKKERFSLILESASTNQTSMYLCASSFPTSGFYNEQFFGPGTRLTVL.

V is TRBV24-1 and J is TRBJ2-2, with 8 nucleotides matching TRBD1. CDR1 is KGHDR, CDR2 SFDVKD, per germline. This CDR3 has 17 residues. After removal of 3 bases from V and 1 base from J, the junction contained 6 bases not matched to a gene. CDR3 residues: CATSDTGTGLNTGELFF. In DNA, the CDR3 is TGTGCCACCAGTGATACCGGGACAGGCTTGAACACCGGGGAGCTGTTTTTT.

The chain has TRBV4-3 and TRBJ1-6, with D unresolved. The germline V gene has CDR1 LGHNA and CDR2 YSLEER. V lost 1 base to trimming and J lost 10 bases, with 14 bases between them. This CDR3 has 15 amino acids. The CDR3 loop reads CASSQAIGKGSPLHF. CDR3 sequence (DNA): TGCGCCAGCAGCCAAGCGATCGGGAAAGGCTCACCCCTCCACTTT.

This chain uses TRBV2 with TRBJ2-3; 7 bases are shared with TRBD1. Trimming cost V 5 bases and J 4 bases; bases outside gene matches: 18. Per germline, CDR1 SNHLY and CDR2 FYNNEI. The CDR3 has 18 residues. The CDR3 here is CASSRTPRQGSSADTQYF. CDR3 coding DNA: TGTGCCAGCAGTCGCACCCCCAGACAGGGAAGTTCGGCAGATACGCAGTATTTT.

V is TRBV28 and J is TRBJ2-5; D possibly corresponds to TRBD2 (6 bases). The CDR3 contains 13 residues. Germline values: CDR1 MDHEN, CDR2 SYDVKM. V dropped 7 bases and J dropped 5 bases, with 14 bases sitting between them. CDR3 amino acids: CASTPGEAETQYF. The CDR3 DNA reads as TGTGCCAGCACCCCCGGGGAGGCGGAGACCCAGTACTTC.

This clone was counted only a few times. J is TRBJ2-7 and V is TRBV12-5, with TRBD1 matching over 7 bases. Germline trimming cut 9 bases from V and 3 bases from J; bases unmatched to any gene: 8. CDR3 length: 13 amino acids. Per germline, CDR1 LGHNT and CDR2 FRNRAP. CDR3 in DNA: TGTGCTAGCTCTAGGGACAGCCTCTACGAGCAGTACTTC. This gives the protein CASSRDSLYEQYF.

This chain connects TRBV7-2 to TRBJ2-2, with D perhaps matching TRBD1 (6 bases). This CDR3 has 16 residues. Germline lookup yields CDR1 SGHTA and CDR2 FQGNSA. V was cut by 0 bases and J by 7 bases, with 15 bases left in between. The CDR3 region has the DNA TGTGCCAGCAGCTTAGCGTTCTGGGGGCGCGACGGGGAGCTGTTTTTT. It is translated as CASSLAFWGRDGELFF.

The chain recombines TRBV19 with TRBJ1-1; possible D gene TRBD1, 5 bases. The V and J ends lost 3 bases and 11 bases respectively, with 16 bases between them. The CDR3 loop spans 13 amino acids. The V gene's germline CDR1 is LNHDA and CDR2 SQIVND (reference sequence). CDR3 in DNA: TGTGCCAGTAGTATTGACACCCAGGGAGGGGCTTTCTTT. It specifies CASSIDTQGGAFF.

This clone was picked up a small number of times. CDR3 amino acids: CASSYSIEWASEQFF. DNA for the CDR3: TGTGCCAGCAGTTACTCTATCGAGTGGGCCAGTGAGCAGTTCTTC. This chain connects TRBV6-2 or TRBV6-3 to TRBJ2-1; D is unclear. Germline V gene lookup returns CDR1 MNHEY and CDR2 SVGEGT. Trimming removed 0 bases at V and 9 bases at J, with 15 bases between. The CDR3 runs to 15 residues.

This chain connects TRBV4-2 to TRBJ1-2; 7 bases match TRBD1. Germline V lookup: CDR1 LGHNA, CDR2 YNFKEQ. The CDR3 covers 17 residues. V shed 0 bases, J shed 0 bases, and the junction held 7 bases outside the gene matches. CDR3 in DNA: TGTGCCAGCAGCCAAGATATTGTGCAGGGGGCTAACTATGGCTACACCTTC. It codes for CASSQDIVQGANYGYTF.